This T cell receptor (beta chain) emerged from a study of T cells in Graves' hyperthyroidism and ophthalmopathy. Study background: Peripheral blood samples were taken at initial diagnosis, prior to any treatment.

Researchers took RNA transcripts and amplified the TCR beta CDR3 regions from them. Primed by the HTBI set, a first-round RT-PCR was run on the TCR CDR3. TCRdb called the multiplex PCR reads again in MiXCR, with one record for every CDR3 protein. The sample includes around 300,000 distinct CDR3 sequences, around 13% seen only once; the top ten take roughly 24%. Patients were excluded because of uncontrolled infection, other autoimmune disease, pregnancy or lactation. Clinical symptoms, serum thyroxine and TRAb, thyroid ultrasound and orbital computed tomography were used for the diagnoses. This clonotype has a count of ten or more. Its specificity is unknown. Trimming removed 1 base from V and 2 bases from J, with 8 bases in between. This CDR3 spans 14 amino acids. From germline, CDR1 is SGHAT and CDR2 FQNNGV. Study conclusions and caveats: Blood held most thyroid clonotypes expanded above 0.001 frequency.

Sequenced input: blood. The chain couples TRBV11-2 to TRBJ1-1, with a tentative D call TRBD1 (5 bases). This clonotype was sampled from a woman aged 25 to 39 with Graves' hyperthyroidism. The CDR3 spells CASSLVGGNTEAFF. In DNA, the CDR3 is TGTGCCAGCAGCTTAGTGGGGGGAAACACTGAAGCTTTCTTT.